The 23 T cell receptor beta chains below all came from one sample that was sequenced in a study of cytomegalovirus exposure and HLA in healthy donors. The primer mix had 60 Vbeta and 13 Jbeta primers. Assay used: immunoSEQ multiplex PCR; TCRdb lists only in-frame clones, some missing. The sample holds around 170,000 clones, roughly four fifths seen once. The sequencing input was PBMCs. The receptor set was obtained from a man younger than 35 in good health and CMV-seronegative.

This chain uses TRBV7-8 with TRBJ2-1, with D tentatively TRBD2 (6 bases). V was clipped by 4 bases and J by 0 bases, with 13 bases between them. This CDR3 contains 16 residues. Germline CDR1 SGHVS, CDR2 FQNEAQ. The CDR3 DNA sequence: TGTGCCAGCAGCTCCATTAGCGGCTTCTCCTACAATGAGCAGTTCTTC. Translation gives CASSSISGFSYNEQFF.

CDR3 residues: CASSPGPRGAGYTF. The CDR3 DNA sequence: TGCGCCAGCAGCCCTGGCCCGCGGGGGGCCGGCTACACCTTC. This rearrangement joins TRBV4-1 to TRBJ1-2; maybe TRBD1 (6 bases). The CDR3 spans 14 residues. V shed 4 bases and J shed 8 bases, with 17 bases lying between them. The V gene's germline CDR1 is MGHRA and CDR2 YSYEKL.

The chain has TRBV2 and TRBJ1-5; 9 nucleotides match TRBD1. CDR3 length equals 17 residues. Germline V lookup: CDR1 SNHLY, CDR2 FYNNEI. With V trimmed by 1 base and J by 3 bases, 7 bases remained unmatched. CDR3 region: CASSEGLGQGYNQPQHF. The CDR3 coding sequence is TGTGCCAGCAGTGAAGGGTTAGGACAGGGGTACAATCAGCCCCAGCATTTT. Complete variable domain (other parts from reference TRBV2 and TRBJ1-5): EPEVTQTPSHQVTQMGQEVILRCVPISNHLYFYWYRQILGQKVEFLVSFYNNEISEKSEIFDDQFSVERPDGSNFTLKIRSTKLEDSAMYFCASSEGLGQGYNQPQHFGDGTRLSIL.

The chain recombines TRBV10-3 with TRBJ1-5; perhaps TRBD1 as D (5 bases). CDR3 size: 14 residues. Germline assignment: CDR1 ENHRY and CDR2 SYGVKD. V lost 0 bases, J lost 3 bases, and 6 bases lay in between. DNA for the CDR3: TGTGCCATCAGTGAGTCCAGGGCCAATCAGCCCCAGCATTTT. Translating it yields CAISESRANQPQHF.

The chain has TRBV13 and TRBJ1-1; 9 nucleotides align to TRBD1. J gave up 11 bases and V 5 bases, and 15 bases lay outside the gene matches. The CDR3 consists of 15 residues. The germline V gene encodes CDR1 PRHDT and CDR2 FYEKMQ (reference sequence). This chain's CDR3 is CASSPRTGERRRAFF. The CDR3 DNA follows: TGTGCCAGCAGCCCCAGGACAGGGGAGAGGAGGAGGGCTTTCTTT.

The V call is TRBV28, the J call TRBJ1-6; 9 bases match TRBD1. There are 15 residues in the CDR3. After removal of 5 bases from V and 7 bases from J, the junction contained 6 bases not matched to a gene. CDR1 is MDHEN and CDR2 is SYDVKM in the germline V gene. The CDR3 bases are TGTGCCAGCAGTCCCGGACAGGGGCGGAATTCACCCCTCCACTTT. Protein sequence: CASSPGQGRNSPLHF. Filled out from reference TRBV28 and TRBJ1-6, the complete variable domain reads DVKVTQSSRYLVKRTGEKVFLECVQDMDHENMFWYRQDPGLGLRLIYFSYDVKMKEKGDIPEGYSVSREKKERFSLILESASTNQTSMYLCASSPGQGRNSPLHFGNGTRLTVT.

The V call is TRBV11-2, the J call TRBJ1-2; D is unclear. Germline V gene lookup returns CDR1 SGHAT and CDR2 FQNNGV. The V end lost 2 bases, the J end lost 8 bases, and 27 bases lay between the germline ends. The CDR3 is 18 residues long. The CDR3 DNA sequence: TGTGCCAGCAGCTTAAGTCCGCGGCTGGGTTACGCGGTAGGAGGCTACACCTTC. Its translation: CASSLSPRLGYAVGGYTF.

The CDR3 loop reads CASSSGNGGEEQYF. The CDR3, as DNA: TGTGCCAGCTCATCGGGGAATGGGGGCGAAGAGCAGTACTTC. The gene calls are TRBV18 and TRBJ2-7, with a weak D call TRBD1 (6 bases). The CDR3 has 14 residues. Germline assignment: CDR1 KGHSH and CDR2 LQKENI. Trimming took 5 bases from V and 7 from J, leaving 18 bases between them.

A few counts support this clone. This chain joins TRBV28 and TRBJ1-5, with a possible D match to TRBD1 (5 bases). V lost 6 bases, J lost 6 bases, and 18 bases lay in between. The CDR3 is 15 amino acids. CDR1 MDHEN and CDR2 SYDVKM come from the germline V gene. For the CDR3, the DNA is TGTGCCAGCAGCCCGCCCGGGGGATTCGGTCAGCCCCAGCATTTT. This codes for CASSPPGGFGQPQHF.

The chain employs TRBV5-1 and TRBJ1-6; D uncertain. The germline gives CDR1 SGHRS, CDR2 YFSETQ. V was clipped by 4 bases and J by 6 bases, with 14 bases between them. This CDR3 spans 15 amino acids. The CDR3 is CASSSPKSGNSPLHF. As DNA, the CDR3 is TGCGCCAGCAGCAGCCCAAAGTCCGGTAATTCACCCCTCCACTTT.

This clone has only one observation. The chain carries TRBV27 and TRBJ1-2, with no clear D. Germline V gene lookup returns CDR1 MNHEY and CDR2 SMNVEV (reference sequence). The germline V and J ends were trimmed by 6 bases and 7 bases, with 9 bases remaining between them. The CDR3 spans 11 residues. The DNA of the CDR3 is TGTGCCAGCAGCTGGGCGGGTGGCTACACCTTC. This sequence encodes CASSWAGGYTF.

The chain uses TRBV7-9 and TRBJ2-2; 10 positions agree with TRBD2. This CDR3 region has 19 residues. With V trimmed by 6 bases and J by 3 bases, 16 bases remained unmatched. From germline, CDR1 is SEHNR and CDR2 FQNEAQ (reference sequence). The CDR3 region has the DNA TGTGCCAGCAGACGATTGGGGTCCCGGACTAGCGGAGACACCGGGGAGCTGTTTTTT. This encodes CASRRLGSRTSGDTGELFF.

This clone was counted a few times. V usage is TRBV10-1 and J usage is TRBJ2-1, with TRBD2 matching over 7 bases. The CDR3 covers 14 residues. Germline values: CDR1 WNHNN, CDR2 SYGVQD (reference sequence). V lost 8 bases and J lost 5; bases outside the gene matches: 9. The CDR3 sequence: CASQTGTKNNEQFF. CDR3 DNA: TGCGCCAGCCAAACCGGGACTAAAAACAATGAGCAGTTCTTC.

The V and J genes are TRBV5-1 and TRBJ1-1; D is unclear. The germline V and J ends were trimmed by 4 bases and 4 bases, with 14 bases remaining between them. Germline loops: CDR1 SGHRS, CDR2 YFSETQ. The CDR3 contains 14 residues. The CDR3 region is CASSLSNSGTEAFF. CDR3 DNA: TGCGCCAGCAGCCTATCTAACAGTGGCACTGAAGCTTTCTTT. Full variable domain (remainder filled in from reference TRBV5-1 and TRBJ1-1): KAGVTQTPRYLIKTRGQQVTLSCSPISGHRSVSWYQQTPGQGLQFLFEYFSETQRNKGNFPGRFSGRQFSNSRSEMNVSTLELGDSALYLCASSLSNSGTEAFFGQGTRLTVV.

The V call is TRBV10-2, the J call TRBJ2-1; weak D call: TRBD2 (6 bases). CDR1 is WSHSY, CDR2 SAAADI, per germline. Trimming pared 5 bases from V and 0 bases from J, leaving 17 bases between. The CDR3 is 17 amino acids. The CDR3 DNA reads TGCGCCAGCAGTCGACTCCTAGCGACGAGCTCCTACAATGAGCAGTTCTTC. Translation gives CASSRLLATSSYNEQFF.

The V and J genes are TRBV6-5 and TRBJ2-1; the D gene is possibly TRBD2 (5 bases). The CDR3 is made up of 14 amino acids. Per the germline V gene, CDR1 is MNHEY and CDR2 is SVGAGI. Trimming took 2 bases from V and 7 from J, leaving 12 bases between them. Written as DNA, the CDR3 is TGTGCCAGCAGTTACGGATCGGGGTTTAATGAGCAGTTCTTC. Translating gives CASSYGSGFNEQFF.

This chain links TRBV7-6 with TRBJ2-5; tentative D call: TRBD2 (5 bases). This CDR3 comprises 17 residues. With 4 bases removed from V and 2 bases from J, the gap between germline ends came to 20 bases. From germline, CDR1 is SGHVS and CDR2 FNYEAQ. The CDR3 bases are TGTGCCAGCAGCTCAACCCTCCCAGGACTGGAACAAGAGACCCAGTACTTC. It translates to CASSSTLPGLEQETQYF.

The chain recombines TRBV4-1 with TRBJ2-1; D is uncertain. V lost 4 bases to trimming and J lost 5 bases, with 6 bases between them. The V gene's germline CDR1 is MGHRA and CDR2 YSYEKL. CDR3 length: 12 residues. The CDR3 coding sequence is TGCGCCAGCAGCCTACGGGACAATGAGCAGTTCTTC. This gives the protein CASSLRDNEQFF.

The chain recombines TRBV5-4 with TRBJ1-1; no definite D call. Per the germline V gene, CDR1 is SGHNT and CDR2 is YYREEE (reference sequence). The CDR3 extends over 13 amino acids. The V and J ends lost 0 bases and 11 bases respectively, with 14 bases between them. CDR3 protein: CASSLARAPFAFF. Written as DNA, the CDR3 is TGTGCCAGCAGCTTGGCGAGGGCTCCCTTTGCTTTCTTT.

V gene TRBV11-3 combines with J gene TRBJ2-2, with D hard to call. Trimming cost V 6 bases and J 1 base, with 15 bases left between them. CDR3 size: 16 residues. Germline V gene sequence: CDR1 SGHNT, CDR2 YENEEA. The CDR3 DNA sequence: TGTGCCAGCAGTTCATCTTTTACTATGAACACCGGGGAGCTGTTTTTT. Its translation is CASSSSFTMNTGELFF.

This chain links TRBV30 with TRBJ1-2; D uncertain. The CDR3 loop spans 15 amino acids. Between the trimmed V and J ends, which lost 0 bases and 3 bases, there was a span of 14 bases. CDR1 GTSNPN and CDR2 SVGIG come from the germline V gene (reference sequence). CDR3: CAWSVRSGRYYGYTF. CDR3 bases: TGTGCCTGGAGTGTAAGGTCAGGAAGATACTATGGCTACACCTTC.

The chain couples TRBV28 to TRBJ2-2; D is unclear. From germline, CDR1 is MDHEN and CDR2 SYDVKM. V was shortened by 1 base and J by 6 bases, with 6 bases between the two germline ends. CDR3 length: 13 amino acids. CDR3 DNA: TGTGCCAGCAGTTTATTGGGCCCCGGGGAGCTGTTTTTT. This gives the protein CASSLLGPGELFF.

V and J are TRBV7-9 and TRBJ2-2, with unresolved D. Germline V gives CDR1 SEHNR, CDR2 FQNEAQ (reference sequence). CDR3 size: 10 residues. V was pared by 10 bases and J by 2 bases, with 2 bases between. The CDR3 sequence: CATNTGELFF. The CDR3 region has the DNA TGTGCCACTAACACCGGGGAGCTGTTTTTT.